This T cell receptor beta chain emerged from a study of human thymus T cells. Per the germline V gene, CDR1 is SGHVS and CDR2 is FQNEAQ. V was pared by 4 bases and J by 7 bases, with 17 bases between. The CDR3 runs to 15 residues. Study-wide results and caveats: Thymic as well as blood repertoires seemed to favor certain V and J genes unevenly.

A note on this clone: As yet, its antigen is unknown.

Having corrective surgery for congenital heart defects, healthy Finnish infants were the ones who donated. Only four of the eight donors provided a roughly 0.45-1 mL blood sample. Genomic DNA was extracted from every available blood leukocyte. The assay was immunoSEQ multiplex PCR, and TCRdb's table has in-frame clones only and misses some. The sample holds some 40,000 clones, around 94% seen once. The source material was blood. The V gene is TRBV7-8, the J gene TRBJ1-5; TRBD1 might be the D (6 bases). This TCR was sampled from a boy under two years old with a congenital heart defect but otherwise immunologically healthy. In nucleotides, the CDR3 is TGTGCCAGCAGCTCCAGCAGAGGGGGAGGACAGCCCCAGCATTTT. Translation: CASSSSRGGGQPQHF. The complete variable domain, with remaining parts taken from reference TRBV7-8 and TRBJ1-5, reads GAGVSQSPRYKVAKRGQDVALRCDPISGHVSLFWYQQALGQGPEFLTYFQNEAQLDKSGLPSDRFFAERPEGSVSTLKIQRTQQEDSAVYLCASSSSRGGGQPQHFGDGTRLSIL.